This TCR beta chain was documented in a study of control samples from healthy donors and cancer patients. V was pared by 5 bases and J by 0 bases, with 8 bases between. This CDR3 has 14 residues. Per germline, CDR1 SGDLS and CDR2 YYNGEE. TCRdb's copy holds only in-frame clones and misses some; the assay was immunoSEQ multiplex PCR. The sample has about 40,000 clones, approximately 90% seen once. V gene TRBV9 combines with J gene TRBJ2-2; unclear D gene. The source material was blood. The sequence derives from a woman between 50 and 59 years old in good health. This CDR3 is CASRNGPNTGELFF. In nucleotides, the CDR3 is TGTGCCAGCAGAAATGGCCCGAACACCGGGGAGCTGTTTTTT.